This TCR beta chain came from a study of blood T cell repertoires in COVID-19. About the research overall: The analysed material was cDNA or gDNA that came from T cells, B-cell-depleted T cells, or PBMCs.

CDR3 length: 16 residues. Looked up from germline, CDR1 is LNHDA and CDR2 is SQIVND (reference sequence). The V and J ends lost 5 bases and 2 bases, in that order; junction bases with no gene match: 8. In the study's own analysis: Amplification of reference gene primers provided the estimated nucleated cell counts. Measured with immunoSEQ multiplex PCR; TCRdb has only the in-frame clones, and not every one. The DNA gave D and trimming, while V, J and clone size come from that table. The table shows 65,000 to 80,000 clones, with around 87% occurring only once. The source material was peripheral blood. The receptor was derived from a man aged 45-60 years with active COVID-19. The chain combines TRBV19 with TRBJ2-5, with TRBD1 identical over 10 bases. CDR3 DNA: TGTGCCAGTAGTTTCTCCCGGGACAGGGGTCAAGAGACCCAGTACTTC. Translating it yields CASSFSRDRGQETQYF.